These 20 T cell receptor beta chains share one sample of origin, sequenced in a study of T-cell reconstitution after alpha-beta-depleted transplantation in children. The TCRbeta library was prepared with unique molecular identifiers. TCRdb analysed the PCR reads with MiXCR anew, one entry per CDR3 protein. The data show approximately 640,000 distinct CDR3 sequences, approximately 15% seen once. The input for sequencing was PBMCs from the stem cell graft donor, taken from the stem cell graft. Receptors originate from a human donor who donated a stem cell graft to a child with acute myeloid leukemia.

The chain recombines TRBV7-2 with TRBJ1-6; 7 bases are a match to TRBD1. Germline-derived CDR1 and CDR2 are SGHTA and FQGNSA. This CDR3 has 14 amino acids. J lost 7 bases, V lost 4 bases, and 4 bases had no gene match. CDR3 loop: CASSYRGSNSPLHF. CDR3 DNA sequence: TGTGCCAGCAGCTACAGGGGAAGCAATTCACCCCTCCACTTT.

This clonotype was found many times. This chain joins TRBV10-2 and TRBJ1-6; weak D call: TRBD1 (5 bases). The CDR3 runs to 14 residues. V lost 6 bases to trimming and J lost 7 bases, with 13 bases between them. Germline-derived CDR1 and CDR2 are WSHSY and SAAADI. CDR3: CASREGLQNSPLHF. For the CDR3, the DNA is TGCGCCAGCAGGGAGGGGCTACAGAATTCACCCCTCCACTTT.

The V call is TRBV6-2 or TRBV6-3, the J call TRBJ2-5, with 7 bases that match TRBD1. V shed 2 bases and J 2 bases; nucleotides not matched to a gene: 8. Looked up from germline, CDR1 is MNHEY and CDR2 is SVGEGT. The CDR3 length is 16 residues. The chain's CDR3 is CASSYPGGQRQETQYF. As DNA, the CDR3 is TGTGCCAGCAGTTACCCTGGGGGACAGAGACAAGAGACCCAGTACTTC.

This clonotype was found many times. This chain connects TRBV27 to TRBJ1-3; a weak D match, TRBD1 (6 bases). This CDR3 contains 15 residues. Between the trimmed V and J ends, which lost 6 bases and 0 bases, there was a span of 12 bases. Per the germline V gene, CDR1 is MNHEY and CDR2 is SMNVEV (reference sequence). The CDR3 spells CASSTGIHSGNTIYF. In nucleotides, the CDR3 is TGTGCCAGCAGCACAGGGATCCACTCTGGAAACACCATATATTTT.

This clonotype was counted at least ten times. The chain joins TRBV24-1 to TRBJ2-1; D may correspond to TRBD1 or TRBD2 (6 bases each). The CDR3 is made up of 16 amino acids. Germline CDR1 KGHDR, CDR2 SFDVKD. V lost 0 bases and J lost 2, with 10 bases in between. CDR3 loop: CATSDLQEGAYNEQFF. The CDR3 DNA is TGTGCCACCAGTGATTTGCAGGAGGGGGCCTACAATGAGCAGTTCTTC.

Ten or more counts support this clonotype. The chain uses TRBV7-2 and TRBJ1-2, with D possibly TRBD1 on 5 matching bases. CDR3 length: 14 residues. V lost 5 bases, J lost 4 bases, and 14 bases lay in between. The germline gives CDR1 SGHTA, CDR2 FQGNSA. Here the CDR3 reads CASSQEGRRYGYTF. The CDR3 region has the DNA TGTGCCAGCAGCCAAGAGGGACGCCGCTATGGCTACACCTTC.

This clonotype was seen a handful of times. This chain connects TRBV4-1 to TRBJ1-2, with 7 bases matching TRBD1. The CDR3 is made up of 17 amino acids. The ends lost 0 bases at V and 4 bases at J; junction bases unmatched: 11. Germline CDR1 reads MGHRA; CDR2 reads YSYEKL. The CDR3: CASSQDPWTGLAYGYTF. The CDR3 region has the DNA TGCGCCAGCAGCCAAGATCCCTGGACAGGTCTAGCCTATGGCTACACCTTC.

The rearrangement joins TRBV5-4 to TRBJ2-2; D remains ambiguous. CDR3 size: 15 residues. Trimming removed 4 bases at V and 2 bases at J, with 12 bases between. The V gene's germline CDR1 is SGHNT and CDR2 YYREEE (reference sequence). CDR3 bases: TGTGCCAGCAGCGTGACACATTTTAACACCGGGGAGCTGTTTTTT. It translates to CASSVTHFNTGELFF.

This rearrangement joins TRBV7-9 to TRBJ2-2; 8 bases line up with TRBD1. Germline V gives CDR1 SEHNR, CDR2 FQNEAQ (reference sequence). CDR3 length: 13 amino acids. J lost 5 bases, V lost 8 bases, and 4 bases had no gene match. The CDR3 is CASLRGLTGELFF. DNA of the CDR3: TGTGCCAGCCTCAGGGGGCTTACCGGGGAGCTGTTTTTT.

The gene calls are TRBV9 and TRBJ2-2; a weak D match, TRBD1 (5 bases). V gave up 0 bases and J gave up 0 bases, with 6 bases separating them. The length of the CDR3 is 15 residues. Germline V gene lookup returns CDR1 SGDLS and CDR2 YYNGEE. The DNA of the CDR3 is TGTGCCAGCAGCGTAGAAGGGGCGAACACCGGGGAGCTGTTTTTT. Translation: CASSVEGANTGELFF.

The chain has TRBV11-2 and TRBJ2-5; perhaps TRBD1 as D (5 bases). The V end lost 3 bases, the J end lost 1 base, and 24 bases lay between the germline ends. The CDR3 has 19 amino acids. CDR1 SGHAT and CDR2 FQNNGV come from the germline V gene. Here the CDR3 DNA reads TGTGCCAGCAGCTTGAGGCGACCAGGACAAGGGCGGCCCCAAGAGACCCAGTACTTC. Translation: CASSLRRPGQGRPQETQYF.

This clonotype was seen ten or more times. The chain links TRBV12-3 or TRBV12-4 to TRBJ2-1, with D uncertain. Between the trimmed V and J ends, which lost 2 bases and 8 bases, there was a span of 4 bases. This CDR3 is 11 amino acids long. The CDR3 region has the DNA TGTGCCAGCAGTTTATCGTATGAGCAGTTCTTC. Its protein product is CASSLSYEQFF.

The chain is built from TRBV18 and TRBJ2-7; no definite D call. Trimming cost V 6 bases and J 1 base, with 13 bases left between them. The germline CDR1 and CDR2 sequences are KGHSH and LQKENI. This CDR3 comprises 14 residues. The CDR3 reads CASSNSLESYEQYF. The CDR3 bases are TGTGCCAGCTCTAACAGCCTTGAATCCTACGAGCAGTACTTC. Full variable domain (missing parts from reference TRBV18 and TRBJ2-7): NAGVMQNPRHLVRRRGQEARLRCSPMKGHSHVYWYRQLPEEGLKFMVYLQKENIIDESGMPKERFSAEFPKEGPSILRIQQVVRGDSAAYFCASSNSLESYEQYFGPGTRLTVT.

About this clonotype: This may come from a read error, since a much larger clone is one base off. The rearrangement joins TRBV20-1 to TRBJ1-4; 7 bases match TRBD1. The CDR3 totals 13 residues. Per the germline V gene, CDR1 is DFQATT and CDR2 is SNEGSKA (reference sequence). CDR3 in amino acids: CSATRDSFENLFF. The DNA of the CDR3 is TGCAGTGCTACACGGGACAGTTTCGAAAACCTGTTTTTT.

The J gene is TRBJ2-3, the V gene TRBV20-1, with 13 bases identical to TRBD2. Per germline, CDR1 DFQATT and CDR2 SNEGSKA (reference sequence). V lost 3 bases, J lost 4 bases, and 7 bases stayed unmatched. This CDR3 has 16 amino acids. In DNA form, the CDR3 reads TGCAGTGCTAGCCTTACTAGCGGGGGGGCTCCAGATACGCAGTATTTT. Translating gives CSASLTSGGAPDTQYF.

The genes are TRBV5-1 and TRBJ2-7; D possibly corresponds to TRBD2 (5 bases). The CDR3 spans 15 residues. The germline CDR1 and CDR2 sequences are SGHRS and YFSETQ. Trimming left V 4 bases short and J 0 bases short, with 14 bases between. The CDR3 DNA follows: TGCGCCAGCAGCGTGGACGGACGGGACTCCTACGAGCAGTACTTC. Its protein is CASSVDGRDSYEQYF.

V usage is TRBV20-1 and J usage is TRBJ1-2; D is uncertain. CDR3 length: 14 residues. The germline V and J ends were trimmed by 0 bases and 0 bases, with 8 bases remaining between them. Germline V gene lookup returns CDR1 DFQATT and CDR2 SNEGSKA (reference sequence). CDR3 DNA sequence: TGCAGTGCTAGAGAAGGTGGTTCTAACTATGGCTACACCTTC. Its protein product is CSAREGGSNYGYTF.

In this sample, this clonotype turned up many times. This CDR3 reads CASSLAEGRETQYF. DNA of the CDR3: TGTGCCAGCAGCTTAGCGGAAGGGAGAGAGACCCAGTACTTC. The chain links TRBV7-7 to TRBJ2-5; maybe TRBD2 (5 bases). CDR3 length: 14 amino acids. V was shortened by 0 bases and J by 4 bases, with 9 bases between the two germline ends. Germline assignment: CDR1 SSHAT and CDR2 FNYEAQ (reference sequence).

The V call is TRBV5-1, the J call TRBJ1-1; the D gene is possibly TRBD1 (5 bases). Trimming took 7 bases from V and 4 from J, leaving 17 bases between them. In germline, CDR1 is SGHRS, CDR2 YFSETQ. This CDR3 is built from 14 residues. The CDR3 nucleotides are TGCGCCAGCGGGAGGGGAAATGGGGGCACTGAAGCTTTCTTT. Translated: CASGRGNGGTEAFF.

In its sample, this clonotype was seen a few times. The chain combines TRBV5-1 with TRBJ2-1; tentative D call: TRBD2 (7 bases). The CDR3 is made up of 15 amino acids. V lost 2 bases to trimming and J lost 7 bases, with 16 bases between them. Germline assignment: CDR1 SGHRS and CDR2 YFSETQ. Written as DNA, the CDR3 is TGCGCCAGCAGCTTCCCAGGAAGGGGGGGTAATGAGCAGTTCTTC. Translating it yields CASSFPGRGGNEQFF.